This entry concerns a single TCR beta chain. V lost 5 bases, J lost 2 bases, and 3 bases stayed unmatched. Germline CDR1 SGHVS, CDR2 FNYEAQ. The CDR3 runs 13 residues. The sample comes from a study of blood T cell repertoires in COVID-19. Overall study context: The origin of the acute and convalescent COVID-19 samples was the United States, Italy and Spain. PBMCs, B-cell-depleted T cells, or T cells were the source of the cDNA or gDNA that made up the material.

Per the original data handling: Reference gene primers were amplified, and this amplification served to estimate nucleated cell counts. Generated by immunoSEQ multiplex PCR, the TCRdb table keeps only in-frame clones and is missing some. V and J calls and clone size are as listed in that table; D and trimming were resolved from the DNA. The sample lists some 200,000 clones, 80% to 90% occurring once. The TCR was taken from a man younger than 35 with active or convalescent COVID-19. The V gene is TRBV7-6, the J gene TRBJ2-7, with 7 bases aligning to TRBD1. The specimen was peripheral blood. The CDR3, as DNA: TGTGCCAGCAGCACGGGACAGACCTACGAGCAGTACGTC. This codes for CASSTGQTYEQYV.